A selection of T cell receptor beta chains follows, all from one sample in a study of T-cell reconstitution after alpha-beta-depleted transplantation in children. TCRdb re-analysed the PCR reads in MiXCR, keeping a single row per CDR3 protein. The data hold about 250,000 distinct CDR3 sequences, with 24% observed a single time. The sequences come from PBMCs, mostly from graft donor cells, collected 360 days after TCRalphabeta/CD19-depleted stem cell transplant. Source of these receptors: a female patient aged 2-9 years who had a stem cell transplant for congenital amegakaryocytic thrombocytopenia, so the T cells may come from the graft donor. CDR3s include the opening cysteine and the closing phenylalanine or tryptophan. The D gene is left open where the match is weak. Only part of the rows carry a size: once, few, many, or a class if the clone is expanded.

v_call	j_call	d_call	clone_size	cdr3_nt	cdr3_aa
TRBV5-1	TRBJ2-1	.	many	TGCGCCAGCAGCTTGGGAACATCCTACAATGAGCAGTTCTTC	CASSLGTSYNEQFF
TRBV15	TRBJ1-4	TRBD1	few	TGTGCCACCAGCAGACGAACCGGGACAGGGAATGAAAAACTGTTTTTT	CATSRRTGTGNEKLFF
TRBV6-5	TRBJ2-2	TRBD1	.	TGTGCCAGCAGTTCCCCGACAGGGACGAACACCGGGGAGCTGTTTTTT	CASSSPTGTNTGELFF
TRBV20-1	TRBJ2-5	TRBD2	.	TGCAGTGCAACCAAACTAGCGGGGGGCCCGGAGACCCAGTACTTC	CSATKLAGGPETQYF
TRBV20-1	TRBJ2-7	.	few	TGCAGTGCTAGTTTAACAGCAGGCTACGAGCAGTACTTC	CSASLTAGYEQYF
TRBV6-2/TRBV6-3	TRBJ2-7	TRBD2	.	TGTGCCAGCAGGACTAGCGCGGCCTACGAGCAGTACTTC	CASRTSAAYEQYF
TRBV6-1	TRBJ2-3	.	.	TGTGCCAGCACCGACGGGGGGCCCCGCACAGATACGCAGTATTTT	CASTDGGPRTDTQYF
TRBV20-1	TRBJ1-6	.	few	TGCAGTGCTAGAGATGCCCCTCACTCACCCCTCCACTTT	CSARDAPHSPLHF
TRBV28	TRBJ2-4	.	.	TGTGCCAGCAGTTTTTTGGCAAAAGCAAACATTCAGTACTTC	CASSFLAKANIQYF
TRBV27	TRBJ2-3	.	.	TGTGCCAGCAGAAAAACAAGCACAGATACGCAGTATTTT	CASRKTSTDTQYF
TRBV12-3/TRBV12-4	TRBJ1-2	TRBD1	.	TGTGCCAGCACACAGGGGGCTGGGTACTATGGCTACACCTTC	CASTQGAGYYGYTF
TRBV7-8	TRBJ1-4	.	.	TGTGCCAGCAGCTTAGGTACAGGTCCGGCTAATGAAAAACTGTTTTTT	CASSLGTGPANEKLFF
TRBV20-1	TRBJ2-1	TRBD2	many	TGCAGTGCTCAAACTAGCGGGGCCTACAATGAGCAGTTCTTC	CSAQTSGAYNEQFF
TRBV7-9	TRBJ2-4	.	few	TGTGCCAGCAGCTTCGGGTCGTCCAAAAACATTCAGTACTTC	CASSFGSSKNIQYF
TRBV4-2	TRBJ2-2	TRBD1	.	TGTGCCAGCAGCCCAACGGGACAGGGAGGATTAACCGGGGAGCTGTTTTTT	CASSPTGQGGLTGELFF
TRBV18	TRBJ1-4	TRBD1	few	TGTGCCAGCTCACTTGACAGGGTGGAAAAACTGTTTTTT	CASSLDRVEKLFF
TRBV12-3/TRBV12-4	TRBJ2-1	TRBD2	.	TGTGCCAGCAGGTTAGCGGGAGGGCCCTCTATTGAGCAGTTCTTC	CASRLAGGPSIEQFF
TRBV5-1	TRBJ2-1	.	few	TGCGCCAGCAGCTTGGCCCCCCTAGGGACTCCGGGTGATGAGCAGTTCTTC	CASSLAPLGTPGDEQFF
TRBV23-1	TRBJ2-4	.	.	TGCGCCAGCAGTCAACGCGGCGGGGACATTCAGTACTTC	CASSQRGGDIQYF
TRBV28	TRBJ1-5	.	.	TGTGCCAGCAGTTTCCAGGAAAGGGGGAGCAATCAGCCCCAGCATTTT	CASSFQERGSNQPQHF
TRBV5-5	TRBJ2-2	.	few	TGTGCCAGCAGCCCCGTTTGGCGGACGAACACCGGGGAGCTGTTTTTT	CASSPVWRTNTGELFF
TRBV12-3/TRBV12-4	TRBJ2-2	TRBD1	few	TGTGCCAGCACCGTTGACAGGGCGACCGGGGAGCTGTTTTTT	CASTVDRATGELFF
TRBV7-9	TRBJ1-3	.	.	TGTGCCAGCAGCCTATCGCACAGGGCCTCTGGAAACACCATATATTTT	CASSLSHRASGNTIYF
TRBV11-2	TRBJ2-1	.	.	TGTGCCAGCAGCTTATCAATTGGGAAATACAATGAGCAGTTCTTC	CASSLSIGKYNEQFF
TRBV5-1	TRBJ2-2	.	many	TGCGCCAGCAGCTTGCCGAACACCGGGGAGCTGTTTTTT	CASSLPNTGELFF
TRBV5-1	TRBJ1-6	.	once	TGCGCCAGCAGCTTGGAGCCCCGGAATTCACCCCTCCACTTT	CASSLEPRNSPLHF
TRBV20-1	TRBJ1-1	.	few	TGCAGTGCCCTACGAGTATGGGAAGCTTTCTTT	CSALRVWEAFF
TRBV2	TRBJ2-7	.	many	TGTGCCAGCAGTGAATGGGACAACTACGAGCAGTACTTC	CASSEWDNYEQYF
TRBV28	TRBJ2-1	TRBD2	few	TGTGCCAGCAGCTTAGCGGGGGGGCTCCTCGAGCAGTTCTTC	CASSLAGGLLEQFF
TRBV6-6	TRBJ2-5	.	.	TGTGCCAGCAGTTACGTGGAGACCCAGTACTTC	CASSYVETQYF
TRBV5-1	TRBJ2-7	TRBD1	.	TGCGCCAGCAGCCTCAACGGACAGGGGGCGTACGAGCAGTACTTC	CASSLNGQGAYEQYF
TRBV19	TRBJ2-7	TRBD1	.	TGTGCCAGTGGAACAGGGGACCACGAGCAGTACTTC	CASGTGDHEQYF
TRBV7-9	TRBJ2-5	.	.	TGTGCCAGCAGCTTAAACACCGCCAGCCAAGAGACCCAGTACTTC	CASSLNTASQETQYF
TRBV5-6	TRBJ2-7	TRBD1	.	TGTGCCAGCAGCTTGGAGGGACAGGGGGCCCTACGGGACGAGCAGTACTTC	CASSLEGQGALRDEQYF
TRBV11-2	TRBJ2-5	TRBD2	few	TGTGCCAGCAGCTCGATAGCCGGACTAGCGGGGTCCCAAGAGACCCAGTACTTC	CASSSIAGLAGSQETQYF
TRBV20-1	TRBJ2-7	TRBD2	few	TGCAGTGCTAGAGATTTCGGCGGGGGGGCCTACGAGCAGTACTTC	CSARDFGGGAYEQYF
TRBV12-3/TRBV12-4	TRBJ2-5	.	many	TGTGCCAGCAGCTTAGCCGGAAAAGAGACCCAGTACTTC	CASSLAGKETQYF
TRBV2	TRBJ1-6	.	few	TGTGCCAGCAGTGATGGGCAGGGAAATAATTCACCCCTCCACTTT	CASSDGQGNNSPLHF
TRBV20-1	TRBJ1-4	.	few	TGCAGTGCTAGCGCCACTGGGGGGACTAATGAAAAACTGTTTTTT	CSASATGGTNEKLFF
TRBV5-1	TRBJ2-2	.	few	TGCGCCAGCAGCTTGGTGTCCCTGGGGCGCGGTGGCCGTACCGGGGAGCTGTTTTTT	CASSLVSLGRGGRTGELFF
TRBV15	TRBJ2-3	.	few	TGTGCCACCAGCAGAGATAAAAGCTCGGATACGCAGTATTTT	CATSRDKSSDTQYF